The rows below give T cell receptor beta chains drawn from one sample of a study of blood T cell repertoires in COVID-19. TCRdb's table, derived via immunoSEQ multiplex PCR, lists solely in-frame clones and lacks some. The table lists some 200,000 clones, about nine tenths of them singletons. Sequencing used PBMCs or T cells enriched from blood (not recorded which). The receptors derive from a woman aged 30 to 39 who had recovered from COVID-19. CDR3s include the opening cysteine and the closing phenylalanine or tryptophan. The D gene is left open where the match is weak. The listing skips clone size in some rows; elsewhere it reads once, few, many or a size class.

j_call: TRBJ1-1
v_call: TRBV7-2
d_call: .
clone_size: .
cdr3_nt: TGTGCCAGCAGCACGTCACAGAACACTGAAGCTTTCTTT
cdr3_aa: CASSTSQNTEAFF

j_call: TRBJ1-6
v_call: TRBV5-1
d_call: .
clone_size: .
cdr3_nt: TGCGCCAGCAGCTTGGCCCGGGACTGGTCCGAGGGAAACAATTCACCCCTCCACTTT
cdr3_aa: CASSLARDWSEGNNSPLHF

j_call: TRBJ1-1
v_call: TRBV5-1
d_call: TRBD1
clone_size: .
cdr3_nt: TGCGCCAGCAGCGCTTCGACAGGGGGCTATTTGAAAGGCACTGAAGCTTTCTTT
cdr3_aa: CASSASTGGYLKGTEAFF

j_call: TRBJ2-3
v_call: TRBV19
d_call: TRBD1
clone_size: .
cdr3_nt: TGTGCCAGTAGTATTGGACAGGGGATACGCACAGATACGCAGTATTTT
cdr3_aa: CASSIGQGIRTDTQYF

j_call: TRBJ2-2
v_call: TRBV29-1
d_call: .
clone_size: .
cdr3_nt: TGCAGCGTTGAAGAAGGAGCGGGCGAGAACACCGGGGAGCTGTTTTTT
cdr3_aa: CSVEEGAGENTGELFF

j_call: TRBJ1-1
v_call: TRBV2
d_call: TRBD1
clone_size: .
cdr3_nt: TGTGCCAGCACCTTGGGACAGCCCGTGAACACTGAAGCTTTCTTT
cdr3_aa: CASTLGQPVNTEAFF

j_call: TRBJ1-1
v_call: TRBV5-1
d_call: TRBD1
clone_size: .
cdr3_nt: TGCGCCAGCAGAACTGCCGGGACAGGCCGCATGGAAGCTTTCTTT
cdr3_aa: CASRTAGTGRMEAFF

j_call: TRBJ2-3
v_call: TRBV5-1
d_call: TRBD1
clone_size: .
cdr3_nt: TGCGCCAGCAGCTTGGGCTACAGGGGAAGCACAGATACGCAGTATTTT
cdr3_aa: CASSLGYRGSTDTQYF

j_call: TRBJ1-1
v_call: TRBV9
d_call: .
clone_size: .
cdr3_nt: TGTGCCAGCAGCGTAACGCAGGATCACACTGAAGCTTTCTTT
cdr3_aa: CASSVTQDHTEAFF

j_call: TRBJ1-1
v_call: TRBV25-1
d_call: TRBD1
clone_size: few
cdr3_nt: TGTGCCAGCAGTGCCAGAAGGACAGGACCCACTGAAGCTTTCTTT
cdr3_aa: CASSARRTGPTEAFF

j_call: TRBJ2-6
v_call: TRBV4-3
d_call: .
clone_size: .
cdr3_nt: TGCGCCAGCAGCCAGAGGGTGGTTAGCTCTGGGGCCAACGTCCTGACTTTC
cdr3_aa: CASSQRVVSSGANVLTF

j_call: TRBJ2-3
v_call: TRBV6-5
d_call: .
clone_size: .
cdr3_nt: TGTGCCAGCAGTTACTCGTTGGCACGCACAGATACGCAGTATTTT
cdr3_aa: CASSYSLARTDTQYF

j_call: TRBJ2-1
v_call: TRBV7-9
d_call: TRBD1
clone_size: .
cdr3_nt: TGTGCCAGCAGCTGGGGACAGGGGGCGTCCTACAATGAGCAGTTCTTC
cdr3_aa: CASSWGQGASYNEQFF

j_call: TRBJ2-7
v_call: TRBV19
d_call: .
clone_size: .
cdr3_nt: TGTGCCAGTAGGCCTTCGGACTTTTCCACCTACGAGCAGTACTTC
cdr3_aa: CASRPSDFSTYEQYF

j_call: TRBJ2-1
v_call: TRBV7-9
d_call: TRBD1
clone_size: .
cdr3_nt: TGTGCCAGCAGCCCGCCGGGACAGACCTACAATGAGCAGTTCTTC
cdr3_aa: CASSPPGQTYNEQFF

j_call: TRBJ1-5
v_call: TRBV6-5
d_call: .
clone_size: .
cdr3_nt: TGTGCCAGCACTACCTCCGGGTTGGGTCAGCCCCAGCATTTT
cdr3_aa: CASTTSGLGQPQHF

j_call: TRBJ2-7
v_call: TRBV6-6
d_call: TRBD2
clone_size: .
cdr3_nt: TGTGCCAGCAGCCCCGGGGGAGCGGGAAGATACGAGCAGTACTTC
cdr3_aa: CASSPGGAGRYEQYF

j_call: TRBJ1-3
v_call: TRBV10-3
d_call: .
clone_size: few
cdr3_nt: TGTGCCATCAAAGGAGGGGCAGGGAGTTCCTCTGGAAACACCATATATTTT
cdr3_aa: CAIKGGAGSSSGNTIYF

j_call: TRBJ2-3
v_call: TRBV19
d_call: .
clone_size: .
cdr3_nt: TGTGCCAGTGGCCCGATGGGGGGAGGCACGCAGTATTTT
cdr3_aa: CASGPMGGGTQYF

j_call: TRBJ1-1
v_call: TRBV12-3/TRBV12-4
d_call: .
clone_size: .
cdr3_nt: TGTGCCAGCACCGGACTAGGGGTGACTGAAGCTTTCTTT
cdr3_aa: CASTGLGVTEAFF

j_call: TRBJ1-6
v_call: TRBV4-3
d_call: .
clone_size: .
cdr3_nt: TGCGCCAGCAGCCAAGCGGACAGAAGCTCCTATAATTCACCCCTCCACTTT
cdr3_aa: CASSQADRSSYNSPLHF

j_call: TRBJ2-1
v_call: TRBV9
d_call: TRBD2
clone_size: .
cdr3_nt: TGTGCCAGCAGCTCCCGACTAGCGGGGGGGAGCAATGAGCAGTTCTTC
cdr3_aa: CASSSRLAGGSNEQFF

j_call: TRBJ1-5
v_call: TRBV7-2
d_call: .
clone_size: .
cdr3_nt: TGTGCCAGCAGCTTAGGCAGGAATAGCAATCAGCCCCAGCATTTT
cdr3_aa: CASSLGRNSNQPQHF

j_call: TRBJ1-5
v_call: TRBV6-1
d_call: .
clone_size: .
cdr3_nt: TGTGCCAGCAGTGAAAGAGGCAGTAGCAATCAGCCCCAGCATTTT
cdr3_aa: CASSERGSSNQPQHF

j_call: TRBJ1-1
v_call: TRBV5-1
d_call: .
clone_size: .
cdr3_nt: TGCGCCAGCAGCCCCGCAGGGGTTGGGAACACTGAAGCTTTCTTT
cdr3_aa: CASSPAGVGNTEAFF

j_call: TRBJ1-6
v_call: TRBV25-1
d_call: .
clone_size: once
cdr3_nt: TGTGCCAGCAGTGATCTAGAGAATTCACCCCTCCACTTT
cdr3_aa: CASSDLENSPLHF

j_call: TRBJ2-7
v_call: TRBV2
d_call: TRBD1
clone_size: .
cdr3_nt: TGTGCCAGCAGAACAGGACAGGTCGGCGAGCAGTACTTC
cdr3_aa: CASRTGQVGEQYF

j_call: TRBJ2-3
v_call: TRBV2
d_call: TRBD2
clone_size: .
cdr3_nt: TGTGCCAGCAGGGAGTTAACTAGCGGGGGCACAGATACGCAGTATTTT
cdr3_aa: CASRELTSGGTDTQYF